This TCR beta chain was sequenced in a study of cytomegalovirus exposure and HLA in healthy donors. Findings and limits, study-wide: First-cohort TCR clusters tended to co-occur in the 130 or so validation repertoires, a later analysis found. Diagnosis of cytomegalovirus status made by the classifier reportedly showed high specificity and sensitivity. A few CMV-associated chains were confirmed in vitro to be specific for CMV antigens. Researchers counted some 150 TCR beta chains as cytomegalovirus-associated.

The germline V gene encodes CDR1 SGDLS and CDR2 YYNGEE. With 4 bases removed from V and 5 bases from J, the gap between germline ends came to 12 bases. The CDR3 has 13 amino acids. Concerning this clone: What it recognizes is unknown.

The data were produced by immunoSEQ multiplex PCR, yet TCRdb's version contains in-frame clones alone and is incomplete. The sample gives 150,000 to 170,000 clones, roughly 84% of which show up once; 2% to 2.5% is in the top ten. This clonotype was obtained from a human donor in good health. The chain carries TRBV9 and TRBJ1-1; D is undetermined. Sequenced: PBMCs. This chain's CDR3 is CASSPNERTEAFF. The CDR3 coding sequence is TGTGCCAGCAGCCCTAATGAGCGGACTGAAGCTTTCTTT.